This passage covers 23 T cell receptor beta chains from one sample sequenced in a study of tissue T cells after allogeneic stem cell transplantation. Repertoires were generated with immunoSEQ multiplex PCR, while TCRdb's copy carries only in-frame clones and drops some. Of 6,700 or so clones listed, approximately 45% were seen once; the top ten hold around 7%. Indicated time point: mouse harvest day 7 after allogeneic transplant. Each mouse received 10^7 T-cell-depleted marrow cells plus 10^6 splenic CD5+ T cells by tail vein. Source material: gut tissue. The receptors shown here come from a female BALB/c mouse given C57BL/6 T cells with graft-versus-host disease after an allogeneic hematopoietic cell transplant.

As to this clone: Gene names are the mouse ones. The CDR3 goes on 1 residue after the read ends, and that part is filled in from the germline J gene. The chain has TRBV26 and TRBJ1-2; no clear D. This CDR3 contains 12 residues. Germline CDR1 reads KGHPV; CDR2 reads FQNQEV (reference sequence). V shed 2 bases and J shed 3 bases, with 4 bases lying between them. The CDR3 loop reads CASSLGDSDYTF. The DNA read from the CDR3 is TGTGCCAGCAGTCTGGGGGACTCCGACTACACC. The whole variable domain, filled in from reference TRBV26 and TRBJ1-2, reads NSKVIQTPRYLVKGQGQKAKMRCIPEKGHPVVFWYQQNKNNEFKFLINFQNQEVLQQIDMTEKRFSAECPSNSPCSLEIQSSEAGDSALYLCASSLGDSDYTFGSGTRLLVI.

Details on this clone: Any gene name here is a mouse gene name. The CDR3 end falls 1 residue outside the read, so it is completed with the germline J gene. This rearrangement joins TRBV16 to TRBJ2-1, with D tentatively TRBD1 (5 bases). V was pared by 1 base and J by 5 bases, with 6 bases between. The CDR3 length is 13 residues. In germline, CDR1 is SGHSA, CDR2 FRNQAP. Partial CDR3 DNA: TGTGCAAGCAGCTTAGCGGACAATGCTGAGCAGTTC. Its protein is CASSLADNAEQF. The full CDR3 is CASSLADNAEQFF.

Comment on this clone: Gene names denote mouse genes. Sequencing ends 1 residue short of the CDR3 end; the germline J gene provides the rest. The gene calls are TRBV5 and TRBJ2-1, with D maybe TRBD1 (6 bases). This CDR3 has 15 residues. V dropped 0 bases and J dropped 3 bases, with 9 bases sitting between them. Germline CDR1 and CDR2: LGHNA and YNLKQL (reference sequence). CDR3 protein: CASSQERGGYAEQFF. CDR3 DNA, as far as it was read: TGTGCCAGCAGCCAAGAGCGAGGGGGCTATGCTGAGCAGTTC.

For this clone: Genes and germline are mouse. Read coverage stops 1 residue before the CDR3 terminus; the germline J gene supplies the remainder. The chain has TRBV26 and TRBJ1-1; TRBD1 agrees at 7 bases. This CDR3 contains 13 residues. V dropped 5 bases and J dropped 1; count of bases not matched to a gene: 1. Looked up from germline, CDR1 is KGHPV and CDR2 is FQNQEV (reference sequence). The CDR3 region is CASSGDRNTEVFF. The covered CDR3 bases are TGTGCCAGCAGTGGGGACAGAAACACAGAAGTCTTC. Based on the CDR3 plus reference TRBV26 and TRBJ1-1, the full variable domain is NSKVIQTPRYLVKGQGQKAKMRCIPEKGHPVVFWYQQNKNNEFKFLINFQNQEVLQQIDMTEKRFSAECPSNSPCSLEIQSSEAGDSALYLCASSGDRNTEVFFGKGTRLTVV.

Within the sample, this clone is large. Mouse names are used for the genes. The CDR3 extends 1 residue past the end of the read, so its final part is completed from the germline J gene. The chain links TRBV5 to TRBJ2-7; 9 bases are a match to TRBD2. Germline trimming cut 2 bases from V and 0 bases from J; bases unmatched to any gene: 5. Germline V CDR1 and CDR2: LGHNA, YNLKQL (reference sequence). The length of the CDR3 is 16 residues. CDR3 sequence: CASSQSDWGSSYEQYF. Partial CDR3 DNA: TGTGCCAGCAGCCAATCGGACTGGGGAAGCTCCTATGAACAGTAC.

Of note for this clone: Germline and genes here are mouse. The CDR3 goes on 1 residue after the read ends, and that part is filled in from the germline J gene. The chain joins TRBV31 to TRBJ2-7; 9 bases fit TRBD2. V was clipped by 0 bases and J by 5 bases; unmatched bases: 5. Germline values: CDR1 GKSSPN, CDR2 SITVG. This CDR3 is built from 14 residues. CDR3 residues: CAWSLWGGADEQYF. CDR3 DNA (partial): TGTGCCTGGAGTCTCTGGGGGGGGGCGGATGAACAGTAC.

In this sample, this clone turned up once. Gene and germline names: mouse. The read halts 1 residue ahead of the CDR3 end, with the missing end drawn from the germline J gene. This chain connects TRBV13-1 to TRBJ2-5, with D possibly matching TRBD2 (6 bases). V was cut by 0 bases and J by 8 bases, with 7 bases left in between. This CDR3 has 12 amino acids. The germline V gene encodes CDR1 NSHNY and CDR2 SYGAGN. The part of the CDR3 DNA that was read is TGTGCCAGCAGTGATGCCTGGGGCACCCAGTAC. It is translated as CASSDAWGTQY. The entire CDR3 protein is CASSDAWGTQYF.

A note on this clone: Gene names and germline refer to mouse. The observed sequence ends 1 residue before the CDR3 terminus, with the missing tail filled in from the germline J gene. The chain is built from TRBV24 and TRBJ2-5; 9 bases are a match to TRBD1. This CDR3 comprises 17 residues. The germline V gene has CDR1 KGHTA and CDR2 FRNEEI. Unmatched junction bases numbered 4, after V lost 0 bases and J lost 0 bases. The CDR3 bases that were read are TGTGCCAGCAGTCTGTATGGGACAGGGATTAACCAAGACACCCAGTAC. Amino acid sequence: CASSLYGTGINQDTQY. From start to end, the CDR3 is CASSLYGTGINQDTQYF.

On this clone: The gene names given are mouse names. The read ends 1 residue early relative to the CDR3; the germline J gene fills the gap. The chain is built from TRBV3 and TRBJ2-7, with 10 bases that match TRBD2. V lost 5 bases to trimming and J lost 0 bases; unmatched junction nucleotides: 4. CDR3 length equals 15 residues. Germline CDR1 and CDR2: SNHLY and FYNGKV (reference sequence). The CDR3 region is CASSTDWGSSYEQYF. The CDR3 DNA, read in part, is TGTGCCAGCAGCACGGACTGGGGGAGCTCCTATGAACAGTAC.

This clone was seen only once. Gene names denote mouse genes. The sequenced fragment ends 1 residue before the CDR3 boundary, so the rest is inferred from the germline J gene. This chain uses TRBV26 with TRBJ1-6; maybe TRBD1 (5 bases). TRBJ1-6 is classed as an ORF, of uncertain function. Germline-derived CDR1 and CDR2 are KGHPV and FQNQEV (reference sequence). There are 15 residues in the CDR3. V lost 0 bases to trimming and J lost 7 bases, with 10 bases between them. CDR3 residues: CASSLSSGRNSPLYF. Partial CDR3 DNA: TGTGCCAGCAGTCTGTCGTCAGGGAGAAATTCGCCCCTCTAC.

This clone is labeled medium-sized (0.01 to 0.1%). Mouse names are used for the genes. The CDR3 is CASSRTDQAPLF. The DNA read from the CDR3 is TGTGCCAGCAGCCGGACTGACCAGGCTCCGCTT. The rearrangement joins TRBV4 to TRBJ1-5; D is undetermined. The read halts 1 residue ahead of the CDR3 end, with the missing end drawn from the germline J gene. The V and J ends lost 5 bases and 5 bases respectively, with 7 bases between them. Germline CDR1 and CDR2: LGHDT and YNNKQL (reference sequence). The CDR3 spans 12 residues.

This clone has a single count. Germline and genes here are mouse. The read terminates 1 residue before the CDR3 end, so the remaining end is supplied by the germline J gene. The rearrangement uses TRBV14 and TRBJ1-4; TRBD1 might be the D (6 bases). Deletions cut 5 bases from V and 0 bases from J, with 11 bases between. The V gene's germline CDR1 is SGHDT and CDR2 FRDEAV. This CDR3 has 15 residues. The CDR3 sequence is CASSLGQFSNERLFF. The sequenced CDR3 bases are TGTGCCAGCAGCCTGGGACAATTTTCCAACGAAAGATTATTT.

As concerns this clone: The gene names given are mouse names. The read falls 1 residue short of the CDR3 end, and the missing part is taken from the germline J gene. V usage is TRBV26 and J usage is TRBJ2-5; tentative D call: TRBD2 (6 bases). CDR3 length: 14 residues. Trimming took off 2 bases at V and 3 bases at J, with 9 bases between the two ends. The germline V gene encodes CDR1 KGHPV and CDR2 FQNQEV (reference sequence). The CDR3 sequence is CASSLRLGQDTQYF. The CDR3 bases that were read are TGTGCCAGCAGTCTGAGGCTGGGGCAAGACACCCAGTAC.

A remark on this clone: Any gene name here is a mouse gene name. Read coverage stops 1 residue before the CDR3 terminus; the germline J gene supplies the remainder. The chain links TRBV13-2 to TRBJ2-4; 9 positions agree with TRBD2. The CDR3 covers 15 residues. The V and J ends lost 0 bases and 2 bases, in that order; junction bases with no gene match: 1. Germline lookup yields CDR1 NNHNN and CDR2 SYGAGS (reference sequence). The CDR3 region is CASGDAGGVQNTLYF. Incomplete CDR3 DNA: TGTGCCAGCGGTGATGCTGGGGGGGTTCAAAACACCTTGTAC.

On this clone: Gene and germline names: mouse. The read stops 1 residue short of the end of the CDR3; the missing end is completed from the germline J gene. The chain couples TRBV3 to TRBJ2-4; 11 bases are shared with TRBD2. Germline CDR1 is SNHLY and CDR2 is FYNGKV (reference sequence). The CDR3 has 15 amino acids. V trimming: 4 bases; J trimming: 4 bases; junction bases outside the gene matches: 4. CDR3 bases read: TGTGCCAGCAGCTCCCGACTGGGGGGGGAAAACACCTTGTAC. Protein sequence: CASSSRLGGENTLY. The full CDR3 sequence reads CASSSRLGGENTLYF.

In the case of this clone: Mouse gene names apply. The CDR3 end falls 1 residue outside the read, so it is completed with the germline J gene. This sequence joins TRBV3 and TRBJ2-3, with D unclear. CDR1 and CDR2 (germline): SNHLY, FYNGKV (reference sequence). Trimming shortened V by 1 base and J by 5 bases, and 1 base separated the two germline ends. CDR3 size: 11 residues. The covered CDR3 bases are TGTGCCAGCAGCTTAGTAGAAACGCTGTAT. Translating gives CASSLVETLY. The CDR3 in full is CASSLVETLYF. The variable domain in full, completed from reference TRBV3 and TRBJ2-3, reads GPKVLQIPSHQIIDMGQMVTLNCDPVSNHLYFYWYKQILGQQMEFLVNFYNGKVMEKSKLFKDQFSVERPDGSYFTLKIQPTALEDSAVYFCASSLVETLYFGSGTRLTVL.

The sample holds a few counts of this clone. Gene and germline names: mouse. Read sequence stops 1 residue before the CDR3 end, and the germline J gene provides the missing end. The chain recombines TRBV23 with TRBJ2-4; TRBD2, the table's D call, lacks a check against the DNA. The CDR3 sequence is 16 residues long. Per germline, CDR1 KGHTA and CDR2 FQNQQP. CDR3 DNA, as far as it was read: TGCTCCAGCCCTCCCGGGACTGGGGGTAGTCAAAACACCTTGTAC. Amino acid sequence: CSSPPGTGGSQNTLY. The CDR3 reads in full as CSSPPGTGGSQNTLYF.

This clone showed up just a few times. The listed genes are named as in mouse. The CDR3 end is not reached by the read, which stops 1 residue before it; the germline J gene fills it in. The V call is TRBV13-2, the J call TRBJ1-4; D unclear. V dropped 0 bases and J dropped 4 bases, with 7 bases sitting between them. In germline, CDR1 is NNHNN, CDR2 SYGAGS (reference sequence). This CDR3 has 14 amino acids. Incomplete CDR3 DNA: TGTGCCAGCGGTGATGCATCCAACAACGAAAGATTATTT. This encodes CASGDASNNERLF. The entire CDR3 sequence reads CASGDASNNERLFF.

This clone was recorded a few times. Mouse gene names and germline throughout. Read data end 1 residue before the CDR3 end; the end is taken from the germline J gene. The chain is built from TRBV2 and TRBJ2-5; 8 bases match TRBD1. This CDR3 is built from 13 residues. V gave up 4 bases and J gave up 4 bases; unmatched junction bases: 1. The V gene's germline CDR1 is LGHNA and CDR2 YSYQKL. CDR3 DNA, as far as it was read: TGTGCCAGCAGCCTGACAGGGGAAGACACCCAGTAC. Amino acids: CASSLTGEDTQY. The CDR3, in full, reads CASSLTGEDTQYF.

This clone has only a few counts. The gene symbols are mouse symbols. The read is 1 residue too short to cover the CDR3 end, so that end is filled in from the germline J gene. The rearrangement uses TRBV26 and TRBJ1-6; TRBD1 matches 9 bases. TRBJ1-6 counts as an open reading frame of uncertain function. Unmatched junction bases numbered 2, after V lost 4 bases and J lost 4 bases. The V gene's germline CDR1 is KGHPV and CDR2 FQNQEV (reference sequence). The CDR3 is 15 amino acids. CDR3: CASSPGQGYNSPLYF. The covered CDR3 bases are TGTGCCAGCAGTCCGGGACAGGGTTATAATTCGCCCCTCTAC.

This clone has more than one count but fewer than ten. Mouse gene names and germline throughout. The read comes to an end 1 residue before the CDR3 does, leaving the germline J gene to fill in the end. This chain links TRBV13-2 with TRBJ2-7; D gene unclear. The length of the CDR3 is 14 residues. V lost 1 base and J lost 3, with 11 bases in between. Germline CDR1 NNHNN, CDR2 SYGAGS (reference sequence). The DNA read from the CDR3 is TGTGCCAGCGGTGATCCCCTGGAGTACTATGAACAGTAC. Protein: CASGDPLEYYEQY. Given in full, the CDR3 is CASGDPLEYYEQYF.

Remarks on this clone: The listed genes are named as in mouse. The CDR3 extends 1 residue past the end of the read, so its final part is completed from the germline J gene. This chain links TRBV26 with TRBJ2-2; D might be TRBD1 or TRBD2, each matching 6 bases. CDR3 length equals 15 residues. In germline, CDR1 is KGHPV, CDR2 FQNQEV (reference sequence). Trimming took 2 bases from V and 4 from J, leaving 11 bases between them. CDR3 loop: CASSLPGAGTGQLYF. The covered CDR3 bases are TGTGCCAGCAGTCTGCCGGGGGCGGGCACCGGGCAGCTCTAC.

This clone was seen more than once but under ten times. Genes here carry mouse names. The sequenced fragment ends 1 residue before the CDR3 boundary, so the rest is inferred from the germline J gene. The genes are TRBV16 and TRBJ2-2; TRBD2 matches 13 bases. The germline V gene encodes CDR1 SGHSA and CDR2 FRNQAP. The V gene end was trimmed by 1 base and the J gene end by 4 bases; junction bases not matched to a gene: 6. This CDR3 has 18 residues. Partial CDR3 DNA: TGTGCAAGCAGCTTAGGCGGACTGGGGGGGCGGGGCACCGGGCAGCTCTAC. Its translation: CASSLGGLGGRGTGQLY. The whole CDR3 sequence reads CASSLGGLGGRGTGQLYF.